Listed here are 19 T cell receptor beta chains from one sample, sequenced in a study of Ad26.COV2.S vaccination and SARS-CoV-2 variants. Treatment of the sample: over 15 received Ad26.COV2.S at low or high dose, single or two shots; 5 received placebo; per-sample allocation not given. At day 63 after the first vaccine or placebo injection, samples were drawn. Assay: immunoSEQ multiplex PCR; the TCRdb copy retains only in-frame clones and omits some. This table has some 250,000 clones, more than 75% appearing once. Sequencing was performed on peripheral blood, taken in a trial of Ad26.COV2.S vaccine versus placebo. The receptors come from a person between 18 and 65 years old who received the Ad26.COV2.S COVID-19 vaccine or a placebo.

The V gene is TRBV5-1, the J gene TRBJ2-2; tentatively, D is TRBD1 (7 bases). The germline CDR1 and CDR2 sequences are SGHRS and YFSETQ. V was clipped by 4 bases and J by 3 bases, with 13 bases between them. The CDR3 runs 15 residues. CDR3 region: CASSPQGTYTGELFF. The CDR3 DNA reads as TGCGCCAGCAGCCCACAGGGGACTTACACCGGGGAGCTGTTTTTT.

The rearrangement joins TRBV7-9 to TRBJ2-1; tentative D call: TRBD1 (6 bases). Germline lookup yields CDR1 SEHNR and CDR2 FQNEAQ (reference sequence). Trimming cost V 0 bases and J 7 bases, with 7 bases left between them. The CDR3 has 13 residues. CDR3 nucleotides: TGTGCCAGCAGCTTAGCCGACAGGAATGAGCAGTTCTTC. Translation: CASSLADRNEQFF.

This rearrangement joins TRBV18 to TRBJ1-5; D is possibly TRBD1 (6 bases). V lost 4 bases and J lost 0, with 19 bases in between. This CDR3 spans 18 amino acids. The germline V gene encodes CDR1 KGHSH and CDR2 LQKENI. The DNA of the CDR3 is TGTGCCAGCTCACGAGGGGGGCGAGGGGGTTATAGCAATCAGCCCCAGCATTTT. As protein: CASSRGGRGGYSNQPQHF.

This chain joins TRBV11-3 and TRBJ2-2, with D perhaps TRBD1 (5 bases). CDR1 SGHNT and CDR2 YENEEA come from the germline V gene. This CDR3 region has 13 residues. V was shortened by 4 bases and J by 8 bases, with 11 bases between the two germline ends. The CDR3 sequence is CASSYRRGGELFF. DNA of the CDR3: TGTGCCAGCAGCTACCGAAGGGGAGGGGAGCTGTTTTTT.

The CDR3 DNA reads as TGTGCCAGCAGCTTAGAAGGGAACACCTACGAGCAGTACTTC. Amino acid sequence: CASSLEGNTYEQYF. The rearrangement uses TRBV13 and TRBJ2-7; D not resolved. The CDR3 runs to 14 residues. The germline gives CDR1 PRHDT, CDR2 FYEKMQ (reference sequence). V gave up 1 base and J gave up 2 bases, with 9 bases separating them. The variable domain in full, completed from reference TRBV13 and TRBJ2-7, reads AAGVIQSPRHLIKEKRETATLKCYPIPRHDTVYWYQQGPGQDPQFLISFYEKMQSDKGSIPDRFSAQQFSDYHSELNMSSLELGDSALYFCASSLEGNTYEQYFGPGTRLTVT.

V and J are TRBV19 and TRBJ1-2; 8 bases are shared with TRBD1. The ends lost 10 bases at V and 0 bases at J; junction bases unmatched: 7. CDR3 length equals 14 residues. Germline assignment: CDR1 LNHDA and CDR2 SQIVND (reference sequence). The chain's CDR3 is CATTQGATNYGYTF. The DNA for the CDR3 is TGTGCCACCACCCAGGGGGCAACTAACTATGGCTACACCTTC.

The rearrangement links TRBV11-1 to TRBJ1-2; D gene uncertain. Per the germline V gene, CDR1 is SGHAT and CDR2 is FQDESV (reference sequence). Trimming stripped 0 bases from V and 2 bases from J, with 10 bases between. The CDR3 runs 15 residues. For the CDR3, the DNA is TGTGCCAGCAGCTTAGCGCCCGGCACCAACTATGGCTACACCTTC. Residues: CASSLAPGTNYGYTF.

This clone was seen a few times. The chain has TRBV28 and TRBJ1-5; 7 nucleotides match TRBD1. This CDR3 has 14 amino acids. V lost 4 bases and J lost 3; bases outside the gene matches: 3. The V gene's germline CDR1 is MDHEN and CDR2 SYDVKM. CDR3 nucleotide sequence: TGTGCCAGCAGTTCTCAGGGGGACAATCAGCCCCAGCATTTT. Translation gives CASSSQGDNQPQHF. The variable domain in full, completed from reference TRBV28 and TRBJ1-5, reads DVKVTQSSRYLVKRTGEKVFLECVQDMDHENMFWYRQDPGLGLRLIYFSYDVKMKEKGDIPEGYSVSREKKERFSLILESASTNQTSMYLCASSSQGDNQPQHFGDGTRLSIL.

Here the CDR3 reads CASSLQGINEKLFF. The CDR3 nucleotides read TGTGCCAGCAGCTTACAGGGTATTAATGAAAAACTGTTTTTT. This chain joins TRBV5-8 and TRBJ1-4, with D maybe TRBD1 (6 bases). The length of the CDR3 is 14 residues. The germline V gene has CDR1 SGHTS and CDR2 YDEGEE. Trimming stripped 2 bases from V and 4 bases from J, with 9 bases between.

The chain joins TRBV3-1 (or the pseudogene TRBV3-2) to TRBJ2-3, with 8 positions matching TRBD2. Germline V CDR1 and CDR2: LGHDT, YNNKEL (reference sequence). V shed 0 bases and J 2 bases; nucleotides not matched to a gene: 13. This CDR3 is built from 19 residues. The CDR3: CASSQDTGSGGFNTDTQYF. The CDR3 DNA reads as TGTGCCAGCAGCCAAGATACTGGGTCGGGGGGGTTCAACACAGATACGCAGTATTTT.

J is TRBJ2-3 and V is TRBV11-3, with D perhaps TRBD1 (6 bases). With 5 bases removed from V and 3 bases from J, the gap between germline ends came to 9 bases. Germline V gene sequence: CDR1 SGHNT, CDR2 YENEEA. The CDR3 loop spans 13 amino acids. CDR3 sequence reads: CASSLTGTDTQYF. In DNA, the CDR3 is TGTGCCAGCAGCCTTACAGGGACAGATACGCAGTATTTT.

This sequence joins TRBV11-2 and TRBJ1-2; D is perhaps TRBD1 (5 bases). The CDR3 contains 16 residues. Germline V lookup: CDR1 SGHAT, CDR2 FQNNGV. Trimming took off 6 bases at V and 3 bases at J, with 20 bases between the two ends. CDR3: CASSPRRAGSDYGYTF. The CDR3 coding sequence is TGTGCCAGCAGTCCCAGAAGGGCAGGGTCTGACTATGGCTACACCTTC.

The genes are TRBV5-1 and TRBJ2-5, with D perhaps TRBD1 or TRBD2 (6 bases each). Trimming shortened V by 3 bases and J by 9 bases, and 21 bases separated the two germline ends. The CDR3 loop spans 15 amino acids. Germline values: CDR1 SGHRS, CDR2 YFSETQ. CDR3 sequence: CASSSQGSTEGAQYF. The CDR3 DNA follows: TGCGCCAGCAGCTCACAGGGTTCCACGGAGGGGGCCCAGTACTTC.

The chain combines TRBV3-1 (or the pseudogene TRBV3-2) with TRBJ1-3, with a possible D match to TRBD1 (6 bases). The CDR3 loop spans 15 amino acids. Deletions cut 4 bases from V and 1 base from J, with 11 bases between. CDR1 and CDR2 (germline): LGHDT, YNNKEL (reference sequence). This CDR3 reads CASSLTGSSGNTIYF. The CDR3 bases are TGTGCCAGCAGCCTCACAGGGAGTTCTGGAAACACCATATATTTT.

This rearrangement joins TRBV19 to TRBJ2-2, with a tentative D call TRBD1 (5 bases). This CDR3 region has 15 residues. Germline CDR1 reads LNHDA; CDR2 reads SQIVND (reference sequence). V lost 2 bases to trimming and J lost 0 bases, with 7 bases between them. The CDR3 coding sequence is TGTGCCAGTAGTATACAGGGCGCGAACACCGGGGAGCTGTTTTTT. Protein: CASSIQGANTGELFF.

The J gene is TRBJ1-2, the V gene TRBV5-4; 12 bases map to TRBD1. The CDR3 loop spans 15 amino acids. CDR1 and CDR2 (germline): SGHNT, YYREEE (reference sequence). The ends lost 4 bases at V and 4 bases at J; junction bases unmatched: 5. The CDR3, as DNA: TGTGCCAGCAGCACCGGGACAGGGGGCAGCTATGGCTACACCTTC. Translation: CASSTGTGGSYGYTF.

This chain's CDR3 is CATSRDRGMGELFF. The CDR3 DNA reads TGTGCCACCAGCAGAGATCGGGGGATGGGGGAGCTGTTTTTT. The chain carries TRBV15 and TRBJ2-2, with a tentative D call TRBD2 (6 bases). The CDR3 consists of 14 residues. V lost 0 bases and J 8 bases, leaving 10 bases between the germline ends. Germline values: CDR1 LNHNV, CDR2 YYDKDF (reference sequence).

The rearrangement links TRBV10-3 to TRBJ1-1, with unresolved D. The CDR3 loop spans 12 amino acids. The germline gives CDR1 ENHRY, CDR2 SYGVKD. With 0 bases removed from V and 11 bases from J, the gap between germline ends came to 10 bases. The CDR3 spells CAISESNLGAFF. The CDR3 DNA reads TGTGCCATCAGTGAGTCTAACTTAGGGGCTTTCTTT.

The chain carries TRBV5-1 and TRBJ2-2; TRBD2 is a possible D gene (5 bases). Germline values: CDR1 SGHRS, CDR2 YFSETQ. V lost 4 bases and J 0 bases, leaving 22 bases between the germline ends. The CDR3 extends over 19 amino acids. CDR3 DNA: TGCGCCAGCAGCACCAAAGCGGCCAGCGGTGCTGCGAACACCGGGGAGCTGTTTTTT. Encoded protein: CASSTKAASGAANTGELFF. The entire variable domain, with the rest obtained from reference TRBV5-1 and TRBJ2-2, is as follows: KAGVTQTPRYLIKTRGQQVTLSCSPISGHRSVSWYQQTPGQGLQFLFEYFSETQRNKGNFPGRFSGRQFSNSRSEMNVSTLELGDSALYLCASSTKAASGAANTGELFFGEGSRLTVL.